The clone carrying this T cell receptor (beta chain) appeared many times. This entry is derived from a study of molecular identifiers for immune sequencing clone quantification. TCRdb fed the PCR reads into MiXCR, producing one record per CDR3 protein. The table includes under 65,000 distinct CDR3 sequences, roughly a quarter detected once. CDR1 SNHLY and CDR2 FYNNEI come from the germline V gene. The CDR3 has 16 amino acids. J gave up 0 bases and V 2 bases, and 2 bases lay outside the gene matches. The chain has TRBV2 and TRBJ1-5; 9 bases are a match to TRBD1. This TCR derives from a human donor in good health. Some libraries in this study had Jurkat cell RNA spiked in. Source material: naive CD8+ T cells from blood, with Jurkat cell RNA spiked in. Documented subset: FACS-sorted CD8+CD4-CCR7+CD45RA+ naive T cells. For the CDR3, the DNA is TGTGCCAGCAGTGAAAACAGGGGGCTTAGCAATCAGCCCCAGCATTTT. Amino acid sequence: CASSENRGLSNQPQHF.